This paragraph covers one T cell receptor (beta chain) sequence. Its antigen is unknown. This specimen comes from a study of T cell responses to AZD1222 COVID-19 vaccine. Findings of the study overall: There were repertoire samples only from the period after the peak T cell response.

Assay: immunoSEQ multiplex PCR; the TCRdb copy retains only in-frame clones and omits some. The sample lists about 170,000 clones, 90% to 95% occurring once. Trimming removed 2 bases from V and 4 bases from J, with 12 bases in between. The CDR3 contains 14 residues. Germline assignment: CDR1 GTSNPN and CDR2 SVGIG (reference sequence). J is TRBJ2-1 and V is TRBV30, with D possibly being TRBD1 or TRBD2 (6 bases each). The sequence derives from an adult in good health. This sample comprised peripheral blood, obtained on day 0 of AZD1222 vaccination. The CDR3 DNA reads as TGTGCCTGGAGTAGGGGGGAGAGATACAATGAGCAGTTCTTC. This codes for CAWSRGERYNEQFF.